The rows below give T cell receptor beta chains drawn from one sample of a study of Graves' ophthalmopathy and Graves' hyperthyroidism. TCRdb re-called the multiplex PCR reads through MiXCR, storing one row per CDR3 protein. The sample includes about 700,000 distinct CDR3 sequences, 35% to 50% seen only once; the top ten take roughly 45%. The sample comprised peripheral blood. All receptors derive from an adult man with Graves' ophthalmopathy. Each CDR3 is given with its conserved first and last residue. D genes are given only for firm matches. Not all rows give a size; the values are once, few, many and, for expanded clones, a class.

D gene	V gene	clone size	J gene	CDR3 protein	CDR3 DNA
.	TRBV2	.	TRBJ2-2	CASSDLVYGRSTGELFF	TGTGCCAGCAGTGACCTCGTCTACGGGAGAAGTACCGGGGAGCTGTTTTTT
.	TRBV10-1	.	TRBJ2-5	CASSEGREGATETQYF	TGCGCCAGCAGTGAAGGTCGGGAGGGGGCTACGGAGACCCAGTACTTC
.	TRBV7-9	few	TRBJ1-4	CASSLAGGAELRKLFF	TGTGCCAGCAGCTTAGCGGGAGGGGCGGAATTGCGAAAACTGTTTTTT
.	TRBV15	.	TRBJ2-6	CATSRSEGAGANVLTF	TGTGCCACCAGCAGATCCGAGGGTGCTGGGGCCAACGTCCTGACTTTC
TRBD1	TRBV20-1	few	TRBJ2-7	CSAPGQGPPGEQYF	TGCAGCGCACCGGGACAGGGGCCCCCAGGAGAGCAGTACTTC
TRBD1	TRBV2	few	TRBJ2-5	CASRRQGETQYF	TGTGCCAGCAGGAGACAGGGGGAGACCCAGTACTTC
TRBD2	TRBV29-1	.	TRBJ2-7	CSVEAGWGGTTPSYEQYF	TGCAGCGTTGAAGCAGGGTGGGGAGGGACTACACCTTCCTACGAGCAGTACTTC
TRBD1	TRBV20-1	.	TRBJ2-5	CSAIQGAREETQYF	TGCAGTGCTATCCAGGGGGCGCGGGAAGAGACCCAGTACTTC
.	TRBV19	few	TRBJ1-5	CASSMAHGDYSNQPQHF	TGTGCCAGTAGTATGGCCCACGGGGATTATAGCAATCAGCCCCAGCATTTT
.	TRBV20-1	few	TRBJ1-1	CSGRADSITEAFF	TGCAGTGGAAGGGCAGACAGCATCACTGAAGCTTTCTTT
.	TRBV2	many	TRBJ1-6	CASSETGGYNSPLHF	TGTGCCAGCAGTGAAACGGGGGGGTATAATTCACCCCTCCACTTT
.	TRBV20-1	few	TRBJ1-1	CSGPPTTGEAFF	TGCAGTGGCCCTCCAACAACAGGTGAAGCTTTCTTT
.	TRBV9	.	TRBJ1-1	CASSAELGGAFTEAFF	TGTGCCAGCAGCGCCGAGTTGGGGGGCGCGTTCACTGAAGCTTTCTTT
.	TRBV5-4	many	TRBJ2-7	CASSLGGSAYEQYF	TGTGCCAGCAGCTTGGGGGGTTCCGCCTACGAGCAGTACTTC
.	TRBV6-5	few	TRBJ1-4	CASSPGHIGEKLFF	TGTGCCAGCAGTCCCGGACACATAGGTGAAAAACTGTTTTTT